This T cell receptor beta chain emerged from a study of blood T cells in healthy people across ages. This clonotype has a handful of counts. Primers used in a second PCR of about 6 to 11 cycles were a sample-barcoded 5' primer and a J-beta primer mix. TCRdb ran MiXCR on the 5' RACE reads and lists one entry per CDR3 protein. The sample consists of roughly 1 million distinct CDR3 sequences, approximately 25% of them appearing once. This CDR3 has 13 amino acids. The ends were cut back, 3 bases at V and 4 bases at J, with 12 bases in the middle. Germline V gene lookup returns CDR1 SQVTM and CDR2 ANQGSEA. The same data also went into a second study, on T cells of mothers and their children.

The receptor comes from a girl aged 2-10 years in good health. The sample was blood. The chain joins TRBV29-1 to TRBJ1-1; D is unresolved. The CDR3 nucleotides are TGCAGCGTTGAGGGCGGGGAGAGCACTGAAGCTTTCTTT. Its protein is CSVEGGESTEAFF.